This T cell receptor beta chain was documented in a study of T cell responses to AZD1222 COVID-19 vaccine. There are 13 residues in the CDR3. Germline assignment: CDR1 MGHDK and CDR2 SYGVNS. Trimming removed 10 bases from V and 1 base from J, with 12 bases in between. Assay: immunoSEQ multiplex PCR; the TCRdb copy retains only in-frame clones and omits some. The sample lists 150,000 or so clones, approximately 89% seen once, with roughly 15% in the top ten. This sample comprised peripheral blood, obtained on day 0 of AZD1222 vaccination. V gene TRBV25-1 combines with J gene TRBJ2-3; D possibly matches TRBD1 or TRBD2 (6 bases each). The TCR was taken from an adult in good health. CDR3 nucleotides: TGTGCCACCACGGGGGCAGGCACAGATACGCAGTATTTT. Its translation: CATTGAGTDTQYF.